The present entry profiles one T cell receptor (beta chain) with its context. The source of the sample is a study of cytomegalovirus exposure and HLA in healthy donors. Profiling relied on immunoSEQ multiplex PCR, and the TCRdb table lists in-frame clones only, not all of them. The top ten clones hold roughly 1.4% of a sample with roughly 130,000 clones, around nine tenths of them seen once. V was pared by 3 bases and J by 8 bases, with 7 bases between. The CDR3 totals 11 residues. Germline-derived CDR1 and CDR2 are KGHSH and LQKENI. The chain employs TRBV18 and TRBJ1-1; D ambiguous. Source material: PBMCs. The TCR comes from a man aged 25 to 40 in good health and CMV-seronegative. The CDR3, as DNA: TGTGCCAGCTCACCCGGGGTGGAAGCTTTCTTT. Translating gives CASSPGVEAFF.